The rows below give T cell receptor beta chains drawn from one sample of a study of T cells in Graves' hyperthyroidism and ophthalmopathy. Via MiXCR, TCRdb re-called the multiplex PCR reads, giving one row per CDR3 protein. The table lists some 500,000 distinct CDR3 sequences, about 24% of them singletons. Sequencing was done on a sample of blood. These receptors were collected from a woman in her twenties or thirties with Graves' ophthalmopathy. CDR3s leave out the opening cysteine and the closing phenylalanine or tryptophan.

V gene	J gene	CDR3 protein
TRBV11-2	TRBJ1-3	ASSPGQGNTIY
TRBV2	TRBJ2-5	ASNGLAGYQETQY
TRBV6-1	TRBJ2-7	ASCGAGGTYEQY
TRBV6-5	TRBJ1-6	ASSYSFISGGISPLH
TRBV6-4	TRBJ1-1	ASSGSIMNTEAF
TRBV6-1	TRBJ2-2	ASSWGQGDTGELF
TRBV12-3/TRBV12-4	TRBJ2-2	ASSSGQGGTGEMF
TRBV13	TRBJ1-1	ASSVRHLREAF
TRBV6-5	TRBJ2-7	ASSYLSGGAYEQY
TRBV7-9	TRBJ2-5	ASSARVAEPQETQY
TRBV6-1	TRBJ1-1	ASSADRTYTEAF
TRBV12-3/TRBV12-4	TRBJ2-7	ASSPRGFTYEQY
TRBV12-3/TRBV12-4	TRBJ2-7	ASSKRQGELGEQY
TRBV11-2	TRBJ2-7	ASETGGQQY
TRBV10-3	TRBJ2-5	AIGQGQGDSTQY
TRBV12-3/TRBV12-4	TRBJ2-5	ASSSSARTQY
TRBV6-1	TRBJ2-7	ASSQGFGGEQY
TRBV6-5	TRBJ1-1	ASSSPADFPNTEAF
TRBV20-1	TRBJ2-7	SAIRGGHQY
TRBV13	TRBJ2-3	ASSVSGGGSDTQY
TRBV29-1	TRBJ2-3	SVDRESTDTQY
TRBV6-5	TRBJ1-2	ASSYSGSQFYGYT
TRBV11-1	TRBJ1-2	ASRPSGDIEAYGYT
TRBV6-1	TRBJ2-7	ASSESAGGRAREQY
TRBV19	TRBJ2-5	ASNTGSFSETQY
TRBV11-2	TRBJ1-2	ASSLEFAEDYGYT
TRBV6-6	TRBJ2-3	ASILKGQGARGVITDTQY
TRBV19	TRBJ1-5	ASSITGQPNQPQH
TRBV2	TRBJ2-7	ASSQSRGGSGEQY
TRBV5-1	TRBJ2-5	ASRKGTVGPLGQETQY
TRBV19	TRBJ2-5	ASSRGRAQY
TRBV19	TRBJ1-5	ASSSQVGNQPQH
TRBV6-5	TRBJ2-2	ASSSPTSGGTGELF
TRBV6-5	TRBJ2-7	ASSYSGLAGETYEQY
TRBV27	TRBJ2-7	ASSSGTELYEQY
TRBV19	TRBJ1-5	ASRTRTEGGQPQH
TRBV6-1	TRBJ1-6	ASGFGTGNSPLH
TRBV20-1	TRBJ1-1	SVVLRNDEAF
TRBV20-1	TRBJ1-5	SARDRGGANWQPQH
TRBV11-2	TRBJ2-2	ASTPRGPITDTGELF